This T cell receptor beta chain was identified in a study of glioma-infiltrating T cells. The study's findings and limits: Above-expected tissue-blood divergence occurred in all gliomas, most in low-grade ones.

The iRepertoire nested amplicon-rescue multiplex PCR amplified TCR alpha and beta CDR3s from RNA. TCRdb re-derived calls from the multiplex PCR reads in MiXCR, one entry per CDR3 protein. This sample carries over 120,000 distinct CDR3 sequences, 35% to 50% of them seen once, and the ten largest clones take roughly 20%. CDR1 MDHEN and CDR2 SYDVKM come from the germline V gene. V was clipped by 3 bases and J by 13 bases, with 15 bases between them. CDR3 size: 13 residues. With respect to this clonotype: Its antigen is undetermined.

The V and J genes are TRBV28 and TRBJ1-4; D is uncertain. Sequencing was performed on glioma tissue, nonneoplastic brain tissue, or PBMCs (not recorded which). This receptor was identified in a human donor with low-grade glioma or glioblastoma, undergoing nonglioma brain surgery, or in good health (not recorded which). In DNA form, the CDR3 reads TGTGCCAGCAGTTTTATCCCCGAGGAAGGACTGTTTTTT. Amino acids: CASSFIPEEGLFF.